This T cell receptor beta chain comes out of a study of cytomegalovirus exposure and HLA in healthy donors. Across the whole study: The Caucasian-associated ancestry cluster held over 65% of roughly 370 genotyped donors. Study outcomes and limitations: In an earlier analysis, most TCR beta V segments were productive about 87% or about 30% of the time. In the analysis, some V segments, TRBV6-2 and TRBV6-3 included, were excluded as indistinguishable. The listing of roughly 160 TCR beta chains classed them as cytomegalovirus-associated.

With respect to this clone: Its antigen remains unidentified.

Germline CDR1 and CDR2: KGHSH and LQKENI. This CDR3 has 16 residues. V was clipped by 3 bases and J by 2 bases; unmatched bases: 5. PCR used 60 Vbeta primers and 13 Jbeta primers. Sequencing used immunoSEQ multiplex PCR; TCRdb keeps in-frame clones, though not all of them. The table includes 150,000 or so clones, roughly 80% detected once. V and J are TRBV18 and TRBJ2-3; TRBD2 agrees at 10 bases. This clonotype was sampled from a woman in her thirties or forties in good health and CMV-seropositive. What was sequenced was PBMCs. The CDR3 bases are TGTGCCAGCTCACCGGGGACTAGCGTTTCCACAGATACGCAGTATTTT. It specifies CASSPGTSVSTDTQYF. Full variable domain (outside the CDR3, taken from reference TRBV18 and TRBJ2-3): NAGVMQNPRHLVRRRGQEARLRCSPMKGHSHVYWYRQLPEEGLKFMVYLQKENIIDESGMPKERFSAEFPKEGPSILRIQQVVRGDSAAYFCASSPGTSVSTDTQYFGPGTRLTVL.